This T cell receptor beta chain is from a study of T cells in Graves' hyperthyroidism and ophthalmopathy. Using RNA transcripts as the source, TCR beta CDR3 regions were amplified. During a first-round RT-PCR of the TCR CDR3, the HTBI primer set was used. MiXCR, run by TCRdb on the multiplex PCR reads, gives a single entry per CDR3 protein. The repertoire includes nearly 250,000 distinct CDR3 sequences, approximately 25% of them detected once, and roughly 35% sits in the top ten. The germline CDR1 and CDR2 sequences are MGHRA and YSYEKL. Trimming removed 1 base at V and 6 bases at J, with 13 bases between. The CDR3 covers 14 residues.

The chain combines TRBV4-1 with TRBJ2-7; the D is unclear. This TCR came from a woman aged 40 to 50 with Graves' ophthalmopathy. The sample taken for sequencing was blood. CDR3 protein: CASSQGLLPSEQYF. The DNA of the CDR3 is TGCGCCAGCAGCCAAGGTCTGCTACCGAGCGAGCAGTACTTC.